These 21 T cell receptor beta chains came from one sample sequenced in a study of PD-1 blockade in mismatch repair-deficient tumors. Time point given: roughly 10-day in vitro stimulation with candidate neoantigen peptide 2. No cognate antigen is known for these TCRs. The repertoire was sequenced with immunoSEQ multiplex PCR; TCRdb's copy has only in-frame clones and lacks some. The sample lists about 9,800 clones; around 86% were seen once. The material was cells cultured in vitro, obtained from a patient treated with pembrolizumab. The receptors here all came from an adult with mismatch repair-deficient cancer.

This sequence joins TRBV9 and TRBJ2-3, with TRBD2 matching 11 bases. This CDR3 region has 15 residues. V was clipped by 3 bases and J by 2 bases; unmatched bases: 2. In germline, CDR1 is SGDLS, CDR2 YYNGEE. The CDR3: CASSDSGRATDTQYF. The CDR3 nucleotides are TGTGCCAGCAGCGATAGCGGGAGGGCCACAGATACGCAGTATTTT.

The rearrangement links TRBV19 to TRBJ1-2; unclear D gene. Trimming shortened V by 3 bases and J by 5 bases, and 10 bases separated the two germline ends. Germline V gene sequence: CDR1 LNHDA, CDR2 SQIVND (reference sequence). This CDR3 spans 13 amino acids. The CDR3 DNA reads TGTGCCAGTAGTATTGGGGAGAAGTATGGCTACACCTTC. Translation: CASSIGEKYGYTF.

The chain is built from TRBV5-1 and TRBJ1-1, with D possibly TRBD1 on 6 matching bases. Looked up from germline, CDR1 is SGHRS and CDR2 is YFSETQ. This CDR3 is 13 amino acids long. V was trimmed by 6 bases and J by 1 base, leaving 10 bases between them. CDR3 amino acids: CASNPGQNTEAFF. The DNA of the CDR3 is TGCGCCAGCAACCCGGGACAGAACACTGAAGCTTTCTTT. Drawing the rest from reference TRBV5-1 and TRBJ1-1, the complete variable domain is KAGVTQTPRYLIKTRGQQVTLSCSPISGHRSVSWYQQTPGQGLQFLFEYFSETQRNKGNFPGRFSGRQFSNSRSEMNVSTLELGDSALYLCASNPGQNTEAFFGQGTRLTVV.

This chain uses TRBV28 with TRBJ2-5; D is perhaps TRBD1 (5 bases). This CDR3 is built from 14 residues. Germline V gene data show CDR1 as MDHEN and CDR2 as SYDVKM. V was cut by 6 bases and J by 0 bases, with 11 bases left in between. CDR3 nucleotide sequence: TGTGCCAGCAGACTCCCGGACAACCAAGAGACCCAGTACTTC. Protein: CASRLPDNQETQYF.

V gene TRBV11-3 combines with J gene TRBJ2-7; D may be TRBD1 or TRBD2 (5 bases each). Germline V gene lookup returns CDR1 SGHNT and CDR2 YENEEA. V was pared by 5 bases and J by 0 bases, with 14 bases between. The CDR3 loop spans 15 amino acids. The CDR3 spells CASSGRDVGSYEQYF. The CDR3 DNA sequence: TGTGCCAGCAGCGGCCGGGACGTAGGCTCCTACGAGCAGTACTTC.

This clone was counted a few times. This chain joins TRBV28 and TRBJ1-2, with D possibly matching TRBD1 (6 bases). The CDR3 loop spans 15 amino acids. Germline V CDR1 and CDR2: MDHEN, SYDVKM. V dropped 6 bases and J dropped 4 bases, with 18 bases sitting between them. The DNA for the CDR3 is TGTGCCAGCAGGAGGGCGCAACAGGGTGGCTATGGCTACACCTTC. As protein: CASRRAQQGGYGYTF.

This rearrangement joins TRBV7-3 to TRBJ2-1, with D perhaps TRBD2 (6 bases). In germline, CDR1 is SGHTA, CDR2 FQGTGA. This CDR3 is built from 16 residues. V lost 4 bases to trimming and J lost 8 bases, with 21 bases between them. This CDR3 is CASSSYGGGTVDEQFF. The CDR3 region has the DNA TGTGCCAGCAGCTCGTATGGGGGAGGAACGGTGGATGAGCAGTTCTTC. Full variable domain (rest looked up from reference TRBV7-3 and TRBJ2-1): GAGVSQTPSNKVTEKGKYVELRCDPISGHTALYWYRQSLGQGPEFLIYFQGTGAADDSGLPNDRFFAVRPEGSVSTLKIQRTERGDSAVYLCASSSYGGGTVDEQFFGPGTRLTVL.

This clone is categorized as medium-sized. J is TRBJ2-2 and V is TRBV7-3, with TRBD2 identical over 15 bases. This CDR3 is 18 amino acids long. Unmatched junction bases numbered 11, after V lost 5 bases and J lost 7 bases. In germline, CDR1 is SGHTA, CDR2 FQGTGA. In DNA, the CDR3 is TGTGCCAGCAGCCCCCGGACTAGCGGGAGGGCCGCCCTCGGGGAGCTGTTTTTT. Protein sequence: CASSPRTSGRAALGELFF.

J is TRBJ1-5 and V is TRBV5-8; no definite D call. V gave up 4 bases and J gave up 2 bases, with 7 bases separating them. CDR1 and CDR2 (germline): SGHTS, YDEGEE. This CDR3 comprises 13 residues. The CDR3 DNA follows: TGTGCCAGCAGCCGTACAGGCAATCAGCCCCAGCATTTT. Protein: CASSRTGNQPQHF.

V gene TRBV11-1 combines with J gene TRBJ1-2; 7 bases are a match to TRBD1. V dropped 5 bases and J dropped 4; count of bases not matched to a gene: 4. Germline V gene lookup returns CDR1 SGHAT and CDR2 FQDESV (reference sequence). This CDR3 region has 13 residues. The CDR3 reads CASSLTGFYGYTF. CDR3 bases: TGTGCCAGCAGCCTGACAGGGTTCTATGGCTACACCTTC.

The chain has TRBV6-5 and TRBJ1-1, with unresolved D. Germline CDR1 is MNHEY and CDR2 is SVGAGI. CDR3 length equals 11 residues. Trimming left V 2 bases short and J 10 bases short, with 8 bases between. CDR3 sequence reads: CASSYGVVAFF. CDR3 DNA sequence: TGTGCCAGCAGTTACGGGGTAGTAGCTTTCTTT.

The gene calls are TRBV6-1 and TRBJ1-1, with D unclear. The germline gives CDR1 MNHNS, CDR2 SASEGT. The length of the CDR3 is 12 residues. The V and J ends lost 6 bases and 4 bases respectively, with 9 bases between them. CDR3 in amino acids: CASRLGSTEAFF. Written as DNA, the CDR3 is TGTGCCAGCAGATTAGGTAGCACTGAAGCTTTCTTT.

The genes are TRBV2 and TRBJ2-3, with 12 nucleotides matching TRBD2. V trimming: 6 bases; J trimming: 3 bases; junction bases outside the gene matches: 7. This CDR3 spans 16 amino acids. Germline values: CDR1 SNHLY, CDR2 FYNNEI. The CDR3 sequence: CASRLTSGSRTDTQYF. The CDR3 DNA is TGTGCCAGCAGGCTGACTAGCGGGAGTAGAACAGATACGCAGTATTTT. Full variable domain (outside the CDR3, taken from reference TRBV2 and TRBJ2-3): EPEVTQTPSHQVTQMGQEVILRCVPISNHLYFYWYRQILGQKVEFLVSFYNNEISEKSEIFDDQFSVERPDGSNFTLKIRSTKLEDSAMYFCASRLTSGSRTDTQYFGPGTRLTVL.

The chain combines TRBV25-1 with TRBJ2-7; D may be TRBD2 (6 bases). The CDR3 totals 13 residues. Trimming took off 9 bases at V and 0 bases at J, with 12 bases between the two ends. In germline, CDR1 is MGHDK, CDR2 SYGVNS. This CDR3 reads CASGFGSSYEQYF. The CDR3 DNA reads as TGTGCCAGTGGTTTCGGGAGCTCCTACGAGCAGTACTTC.

This clone was seen a few times. The chain has TRBV2 and TRBJ2-5; D remains unclear. The CDR3 consists of 14 residues. Trimming stripped 1 base from V and 2 bases from J, with 8 bases between. Germline CDR1 reads SNHLY; CDR2 reads FYNNEI. The CDR3 DNA sequence: TGTGCCAGCAGTGAAGATCGGATTCAAGAGACCCAGTACTTC. It yields the protein CASSEDRIQETQYF.

V usage is TRBV30 and J usage is TRBJ1-5; D gene ambiguous. Trimming left V 1 base short and J 6 bases short, with 7 bases between. Germline assignment: CDR1 GTSNPN and CDR2 SVGIG (reference sequence). This CDR3 spans 12 amino acids. CDR3 in DNA: TGTGCCTGGAGTGACCCCCCTCAGCCCCAGCATTTT. Amino acid sequence: CAWSDPPQPQHF.

The V call is TRBV27, the J call TRBJ2-5; D unresolved. Germline V gene data show CDR1 as MNHEY and CDR2 as SMNVEV (reference sequence). The CDR3 is 14 amino acids. Trimming took off 0 bases at V and 2 bases at J, with 7 bases between the two ends. The CDR3 sequence is CASSLSIGQETQYF. The CDR3 coding sequence is TGTGCCAGCAGTTTATCGATAGGGCAAGAGACCCAGTACTTC.

This sequence joins TRBV7-9 and TRBJ1-2, with TRBD1 as a possible D gene (6 bases). The CDR3 covers 16 residues. Trimming stripped 5 bases from V and 1 base from J, with 17 bases between. CDR1 is SEHNR, CDR2 FQNEAQ, per germline (reference sequence). CDR3 nucleotide sequence: TGTGCCAGCAGCCAGGACAGTACCATCGATAACTATGGCTACACCTTC. Translating gives CASSQDSTIDNYGYTF.

In this sample, this clone turned up once. The V gene is TRBV5-6, the J gene TRBJ1-2; D call uncertain. Germline CDR1 reads SGHDT; CDR2 reads YYEEEE. This CDR3 has 15 amino acids. Trimming left V 5 bases short and J 1 base short, with 15 bases between. The CDR3 region is CASSIRTSNNYGYTF. CDR3 nucleotide sequence: TGTGCCAGCAGTATAAGGACCTCAAATAACTATGGCTACACCTTC. Full variable domain (remainder filled in from reference TRBV5-6 and TRBJ1-2): DAGVTQSPTHLIKTRGQQVTLRCSPKSGHDTVSWYQQALGQGPQFIFQYYEEEERQRGNFPDRFSGHQFPNYSSELNVNALLLGDSALYLCASSIRTSNNYGYTFGSGTRLTVV.

The chain combines TRBV7-9 with TRBJ1-1; TRBD1 matches 10 bases. Germline V lookup: CDR1 SEHNR, CDR2 FQNEAQ (reference sequence). The trim removed 2 bases at V and 1 base at J, leaving 1 base unmatched. The CDR3 loop spans 15 amino acids. The DNA of the CDR3 is TGTGCCAGCAGCTTACGACAGGGGGCGAACACTGAAGCTTTCTTT. This sequence encodes CASSLRQGANTEAFF. The full variable domain, completed using reference TRBV7-9 and TRBJ1-1, is DTGVSQNPRHKITKRGQNVTFRCDPISEHNRLYWYRQTLGQGPEFLTYFQNEAQLEKSRLLSDRFSAERPKGSFSTLEIQRTEQGDSAMYLCASSLRQGANTEAFFGQGTRLTVV.

The chain joins TRBV15 to TRBJ1-2, with 7 bases matching TRBD1. The CDR3 contains 15 residues. V shed 5 bases, J shed 5 bases, and the junction held 11 bases outside the gene matches. From germline, CDR1 is LNHNV and CDR2 YYDKDF (reference sequence). The CDR3 sequence: CATSSRQGLLYGYTF. For the CDR3, the DNA is TGTGCCACCAGCTCGCGACAGGGCCTACTATATGGCTACACCTTC.